This TCR beta chain was sequenced in a study of regulatory T cells in long-lasting Graves disease. Time point meaning: newly diagnosed GD, antithyroid drugs for less than 3 months. PBMCs provided the RNA from which the TCR library was made. The length of the CDR3 is 15 residues. V trimming: 3 bases; J trimming: 9 bases; junction bases outside the gene matches: 7. Germline loops: CDR1 KGHDR, CDR2 SFDVKD. This clonotype was counted a few times. To make TCR beta libraries, researchers used iRepertoire HTBI primers and Arm-PCR of CDR3 regions. TCRdb independently ran MiXCR on the multiplex PCR reads; one entry per CDR3 protein. The table includes some 450,000 distinct CDR3 sequences, roughly 15% detected once. This sample was also put to use in a study of T cells in Graves' hyperthyroidism and ophthalmopathy. From that second work: Most clonotypes expanded in thyroid above 0.001 were likewise present in blood.

This chain links TRBV24-1 with TRBJ2-1, with 10 bases aligning to TRBD1. Material: peripheral blood mononuclear cells (PBMCs), obtained at new diagnosis, from a patient treated with antithyroid drugs. This TCR came from a woman aged 25 to 39 with Graves disease. The CDR3 sequence is CATSDLQTGGSEQFF. The CDR3 DNA follows: TGTGCCACCAGTGATCTCCAGACAGGGGGCTCTGAGCAGTTCTTC.